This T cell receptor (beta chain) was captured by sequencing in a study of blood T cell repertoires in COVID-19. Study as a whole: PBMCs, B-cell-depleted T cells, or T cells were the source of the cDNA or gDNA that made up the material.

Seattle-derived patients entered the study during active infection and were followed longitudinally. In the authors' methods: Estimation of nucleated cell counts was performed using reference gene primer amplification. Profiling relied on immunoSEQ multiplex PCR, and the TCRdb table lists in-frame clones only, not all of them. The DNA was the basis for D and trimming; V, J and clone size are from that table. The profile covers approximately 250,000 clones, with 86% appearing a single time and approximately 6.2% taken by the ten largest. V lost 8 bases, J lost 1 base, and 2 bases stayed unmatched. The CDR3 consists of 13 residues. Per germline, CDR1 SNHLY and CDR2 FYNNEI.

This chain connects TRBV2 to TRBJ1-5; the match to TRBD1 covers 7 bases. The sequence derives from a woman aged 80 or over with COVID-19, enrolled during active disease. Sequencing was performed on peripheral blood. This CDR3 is CASWGQSNQPQHF. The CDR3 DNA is TGTGCCAGCTGGGGACAGAGCAATCAGCCCCAGCATTTT.